The next 10 T cell receptor beta chains were all read from a single sample in a study of Graves' ophthalmopathy and Graves' hyperthyroidism. The sequenced template was RNA, covering the TCR beta CDR3 region. Following a first-round RT-PCR that used HTBI primers, a second-round multiplex PCR was carried out. Each CDR3 protein is one row after TCRdb ran MiXCR on the multiplex PCR reads. The sample comprises about 220,000 distinct CDR3 sequences, roughly 21% of which are singletons, and around 45% rests with the top ten. Sequencing was carried out using peripheral blood. The origin of the receptors is a woman aged 50 to 65 with Graves' ophthalmopathy.

This clonotype was seen repeatedly, ten times or more. The conserved final phenylalanine or tryptophan is absent from the CDR3, which likely points to a read error. J is TRBJ2-5 and V is TRBV10-2, with D perhaps TRBD1 (5 bases). Germline V gene data show CDR1 as WSHSY and CDR2 as SAAADI. The ends were cut back, 10 bases at V and 5 bases at J, with 14 bases in the middle. This CDR3 region has 12 residues. CDR3 amino acids: CATRTPRETQYV. The CDR3 DNA reads TGCGCCACCCGGACACCGCGGGAGACCCAGTACGTC.

This clonotype was observed at least ten times. The V call is TRBV7-2, the J call TRBJ2-5; no clear D. The CDR3 consists of 12 residues. The germline CDR1 and CDR2 sequences are SGHTA and FQGNSA. V lost 5 bases, J lost 5 bases, and 9 bases lay in between. As DNA, the CDR3 is TGTGCCAGCAGCCTTCCGTGGGAGACCCAGTACTTC. Its translation: CASSLPWETQYF.

This clonotype was detected many times. The chain combines TRBV14 with TRBJ2-5, with 9 bases lining up with TRBD2. Germline V gene sequence: CDR1 SGHDN, CDR2 FVKESK. CDR3 length: 15 amino acids. After removal of 2 bases from V and 4 bases from J, the junction contained 5 bases not matched to a gene. The DNA for the CDR3 is TGTGCCAGCAGCCAATTTGATAGCGGGAGAGAGACCCAGTACTTC. Protein sequence: CASSQFDSGRETQYF.

The table lists this clonotype with many counts. The chain joins TRBV18 to TRBJ1-3; D ambiguous. Trimming took 6 bases from V and 8 from J, leaving 14 bases between them. Germline CDR1 is KGHSH and CDR2 is LQKENI. CDR3 length: 13 residues. DNA for the CDR3: TGTGCCAGCTCCCCAAACTCAGCAGACACCATATATTTT. Translation gives CASSPNSADTIYF. The whole variable domain, filled in from reference TRBV18 and TRBJ1-3, reads NAGVMQNPRHLVRRRGQEARLRCSPMKGHSHVYWYRQLPEEGLKFMVYLQKENIIDESGMPKERFSAEFPKEGPSILRIQQVVRGDSAAYFCASSPNSADTIYFGEGSWLTVV.

Notes on this clonotype: No conserved phenylalanine or tryptophan ends this CDR3, so it is likely a read error. J is TRBJ1-1 and V is TRBV19, with D unresolved. Between the trimmed V and J ends, which lost 8 bases and 1 base, there was a span of 14 bases. The V gene's germline CDR1 is LNHDA and CDR2 SQIVND (reference sequence). The CDR3 totals 14 residues. The CDR3 reads CASAYTGWNTEAFL. CDR3 in DNA: TGTGCCAGTGCGTACACCGGATGGAACACTGAAGCTTTCCTT.

Many counts were recorded for this clonotype. The CDR3 region has the DNA TGCGCCAGCAGCCCAGCCAAAGGGCGGGAGCAAGAGACCCAGTACTTC. Its translation: CASSPAKGREQETQYF. The V and J genes are TRBV4-1 and TRBJ2-5; TRBD2 matches at 7 bases. Germline values: CDR1 MGHRA, CDR2 YSYEKL. This CDR3 contains 16 residues. J gave up 2 bases and V 4 bases, and 10 bases lay outside the gene matches.

This clonotype was seen at least ten times. V usage is TRBV11-1 and J usage is TRBJ2-1; TRBD2 matches 14 bases. The V segment lost 2 bases and the J segment 10 bases; nucleotides outside the gene matches: 7. Germline CDR1 SGHAT, CDR2 FQDESV (reference sequence). This CDR3 contains 16 residues. DNA of the CDR3: TGTGCCAGCAGCTTATTTGGGACTAGCGGGAGCGGGGAGCAGTTCTTC. Protein: CASSLFGTSGSGEQFF.

This clonotype has only one observation. The chain couples TRBV12-3 or TRBV12-4 to TRBJ2-7, with 8 bases fitting TRBD2. The V gene end was trimmed by 5 bases and the J gene end by 2 bases; junction bases not matched to a gene: 5. This CDR3 contains 14 residues. The CDR3 spells CASSPGTSAYEQYF. In nucleotides, the CDR3 is TGTGCCAGCAGTCCCGGGACTAGTGCCTACGAGCAGTACTTC.

Ten or more counts support this clonotype. The chain employs TRBV2 and TRBJ2-5; 10 bases are a match to TRBD2. J lost 4 bases, V lost 6 bases, and 2 bases had no gene match. The germline V gene encodes CDR1 SNHLY and CDR2 FYNNEI. CDR3 size: 13 residues. The CDR3 here is CASSVAGGETQYF. The CDR3, as DNA: TGTGCCAGCAGCGTAGCGGGAGGAGAGACCCAGTACTTC.

The sample holds a few counts of this clonotype. This rearrangement joins TRBV19 to TRBJ1-5; 8 nucleotides align to TRBD1. V shed 7 bases and J 5 bases; nucleotides not matched to a gene: 10. From germline, CDR1 is LNHDA and CDR2 SQIVND (reference sequence). CDR3 length: 15 residues. The CDR3 sequence: CASIQQGGTDQPQHF. DNA of the CDR3: TGTGCCAGTATTCAACAGGGGGGAACTGATCAGCCCCAGCATTTT.